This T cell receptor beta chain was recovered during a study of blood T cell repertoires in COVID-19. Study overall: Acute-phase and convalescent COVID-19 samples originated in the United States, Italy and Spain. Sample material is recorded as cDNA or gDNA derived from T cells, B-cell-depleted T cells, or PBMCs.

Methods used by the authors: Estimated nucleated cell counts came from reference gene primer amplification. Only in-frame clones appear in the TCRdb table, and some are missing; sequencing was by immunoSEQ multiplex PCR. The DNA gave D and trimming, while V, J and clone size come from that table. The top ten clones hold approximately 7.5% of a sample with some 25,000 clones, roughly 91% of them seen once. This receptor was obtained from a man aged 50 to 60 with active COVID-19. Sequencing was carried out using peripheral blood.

The DNA for the CDR3 is TGTGCCAGCAGCTGGACAGGGGAGACCCAGTACTTC. This codes for CASSWTGETQYF. This sequence joins TRBV5-6 and TRBJ2-5; 8 positions match TRBD1. With 3 bases clipped from V and 5 bases from J, the junction kept 0 bases outside the gene matches. This CDR3 is 12 amino acids long. Germline V lookup: CDR1 SGHDT, CDR2 YYEEEE.